This entry lists 14 T cell receptor beta chains sequenced from one sample in a study of T cells after posttransplantation cyclophosphamide. A marrow graft followed busulfan-fludarabine conditioning, with cyclophosphamide on days +3 and +4. TCRdb keeps only in-frame clones here, not all; method: immunoSEQ multiplex PCR. The sample lists 5,500 to 8,500 clones, none appearing once, the ten largest making up nearly 55%. Source: PBMCs, taken after allogeneic stem cell transplant with posttransplant cyclophosphamide. Source of these receptors: a male patient aged 50 to 59 who received an allogeneic stem cell transplant from an unrelated donor, was CMV-positive, and had acute GVHD only. Some of these T cells may belong to the graft donor.

The gene calls are TRBV2 and TRBJ1-1; D might be TRBD1 (5 bases). V shed 4 bases and J shed 11 bases, with 20 bases lying between them. The V gene's germline CDR1 is SNHLY and CDR2 FYNNEI. There are 14 residues in the CDR3. The CDR3 nucleotides are TGTGCCAGCAGTGCTCGGAGAGGCAGGGAAGGGGCTTTCTTT. This gives the protein CASSARRGREGAFF.

V usage is TRBV2 and J usage is TRBJ2-1; TRBD2 matches 12 bases. The CDR3 has 15 amino acids. With 7 bases clipped from V and 13 bases from J, the junction kept 14 bases outside the gene matches. CDR1 and CDR2 (germline): SNHLY, FYNNEI. CDR3 nucleotides: TGTGCCAGCACAATCCCCTCCGGACTAGCGGGGTTTCAGTTCTTC. Translating gives CASTIPSGLAGFQFF.

Only a few counts were recorded for this clone. The same CDR3 is also encoded by other DNA sequences in this sample. The chain links TRBV13 to TRBJ2-5; TRBD2 matches 11 bases. This CDR3 is 16 amino acids long. Germline CDR1 PRHDT, CDR2 FYEKMQ (reference sequence). V dropped 1 base and J dropped 7; count of bases not matched to a gene: 8. The CDR3 DNA follows: TGTGCCAGCAGCTTAGTTCTAGCGGGGGGCCTGGGGACCCAGTACTTC. Amino acids: CASSLVLAGGLGTQYF.

By share, this clone ranks as large (0.1 to 1%). The same CDR3 is also encoded by other DNA sequences in this sample. This chain joins TRBV19 and TRBJ2-1; tentative D call: TRBD2 (5 bases). CDR3 size: 13 residues. Trimming stripped 6 bases from V and 11 bases from J, with 17 bases between. The V gene's germline CDR1 is LNHDA and CDR2 SQIVND (reference sequence). CDR3 residues: CASSARTSNQQFF. In nucleotides, the CDR3 is TGTGCCAGTAGCGCGCGAACTAGTAACCAGCAGTTCTTC.

The table lists this clone with many counts. The chain uses TRBV4-2 and TRBJ2-3; no clear D. This CDR3 is 16 amino acids long. V was clipped by 0 bases and J by 1 base, with 11 bases between them. From germline, CDR1 is LGHNA and CDR2 YNFKEQ. CDR3 bases: TGTGCCAGCAGCCAAGATTTCCTAGTCGGCACAGATACGCAGTATTTT. Its translation is CASSQDFLVGTDTQYF.

V usage is TRBV7-9 and J usage is TRBJ1-1, with D perhaps TRBD1 (6 bases). Trimming removed 2 bases from V and 4 bases from J, with 23 bases in between. This CDR3 region has 18 residues. Germline V gene data show CDR1 as SEHNR and CDR2 as FQNEAQ (reference sequence). CDR3 protein: CASSLPRQAGPSRTEAFF. The CDR3 DNA reads TGTGCCAGCAGCTTACCCCGACAGGCCGGGCCTTCTCGCACTGAAGCTTTCTTT.

The chain links TRBV5-1 to TRBJ1-2; TRBD1 matches at 7 bases. The CDR3 extends over 14 amino acids. With V trimmed by 4 bases and J by 7 bases, 10 bases remained unmatched. Germline CDR1 and CDR2: SGHRS and YFSETQ. Written as DNA, the CDR3 is TGCGCCAGCAGCAGTACAGGGGTCGGCTTTGGCTACACCTTC. Its protein is CASSSTGVGFGYTF.

V gene TRBV7-2 combines with J gene TRBJ2-5; 7 nucleotides line up with TRBD2. V dropped 4 bases and J dropped 11; count of bases not matched to a gene: 13. Germline loops: CDR1 SGHTA, CDR2 FQGNSA. The CDR3 spans 14 residues. The CDR3 nucleotides read TGTGCCAGCAGCTCCCCCAGGCTAGCGGATGAGCAGTACTTC. It encodes CASSSPRLADEQYF.

This clone has a count of ten or more. V gene TRBV7-7 combines with J gene TRBJ2-2; a possible D gene is TRBD1 (5 bases). Deletions cut 4 bases from V and 4 bases from J, with 10 bases between. There are 14 residues in the CDR3. The germline gives CDR1 SSHAT, CDR2 FNYEAQ (reference sequence). CDR3 region: CASSSGSGTGELFF. DNA for the CDR3: TGTGCCAGCAGCTCAGGGTCGGGCACCGGGGAGCTGTTTTTT.

The rearrangement joins TRBV7-2 to TRBJ2-1; D gene ambiguous. The CDR3 contains 13 residues. Germline values: CDR1 SGHTA, CDR2 FQGNSA. V was cut by 5 bases and J by 9 bases, with 14 bases left in between. The CDR3 region is CASSPQLPGEQFF. CDR3 bases: TGTGCCAGCAGCCCACAACTTCCAGGTGAGCAGTTCTTC.

This clone has at least ten counts. The chain has TRBV7-8 and TRBJ1-1; D is perhaps TRBD1 (5 bases). Germline CDR1 and CDR2: SGHVS and FQNEAQ. CDR3 length equals 14 residues. The V end was cut by 7 bases, the J end by 8 bases, with 20 bases between. The CDR3 DNA reads as TGTGCCAGCACCAGCGGGGCGAACCATATAGAAGCTTTCTTT. It encodes CASTSGANHIEAFF.

The chain uses TRBV2 and TRBJ2-1, with TRBD2 identical over 8 bases. Germline V gives CDR1 SNHLY, CDR2 FYNNEI. The CDR3 spans 15 residues. The trim removed 2 bases at V and 8 bases at J, leaving 8 bases unmatched. As DNA, the CDR3 is TGTGCCAGCAGTGAATCGGGGGGGATTACCTATGAGCAGTTCTTC. Protein product: CASSESGGITYEQFF.

This clone was seen many times. V is TRBV28 and J is TRBJ2-3, with 8 bases identical to TRBD2. Per the germline V gene, CDR1 is MDHEN and CDR2 is SYDVKM. V lost 7 bases and J lost 8; bases outside the gene matches: 17. CDR3 length: 16 amino acids. The CDR3: CASTSPGLAGPGTQYF. DNA for the CDR3: TGTGCCAGCACCTCCCCCGGACTAGCAGGGCCGGGTACGCAGTATTTT.

V usage is TRBV27 and J usage is TRBJ1-5; 8 bases line up with TRBD1. The V gene end was trimmed by 3 bases and the J gene end by 4 bases; junction bases not matched to a gene: 5. This CDR3 region has 15 residues. Per the germline V gene, CDR1 is MNHEY and CDR2 is SMNVEV (reference sequence). The CDR3 loop reads CASSFATGENQPQHF. CDR3 sequence (DNA): TGTGCCAGCAGTTTCGCGACAGGGGAAAATCAGCCCCAGCATTTT.